Following are 2 T cell receptor beta chains from one sample sequenced in a study of regulatory and conventional T cells in RAG deficiency. The sorted conventional CD4+ T cells were CD25-low and CD127-high, with genomic DNA sequenced. Assay used: immunoSEQ multiplex PCR; TCRdb lists only in-frame clones, some missing. This sample has roughly 29,000 clones, with over 90% found just once. This sample also belongs to another study, concerning regulatory T cells. Turning to that study: Amplification used 52 TRBV primers and 13 TRBJ primers.

The sequencing input was CD25- CD4+ T cells sorted from blood. These receptors originate from a human donor in good health.

The chain uses TRBV10-3 and TRBJ1-2; no clear D gene. Germline CDR1 and CDR2: ENHRY and SYGVKD. The CDR3 length is 16 residues. V was pared by 3 bases and J by 2 bases, with 16 bases between. CDR3 nucleotide sequence: TGTGCCATCAGTGAAGCCAGCCCACTAAAAAACTATGGCTACACCTTC. This encodes CAISEASPLKNYGYTF.

The rearrangement joins TRBV6-5 to TRBJ1-1; 7 bases are a match to TRBD1. The CDR3 loop spans 14 amino acids. V lost 6 bases and J lost 3; bases outside the gene matches: 7. The germline V gene encodes CDR1 MNHEY and CDR2 SVGAGI. As DNA, the CDR3 is TGTGCCAGCAGCCTCAGGGGGGTCGACACTGAAGCTTTCTTT. This sequence encodes CASSLRGVDTEAFF.